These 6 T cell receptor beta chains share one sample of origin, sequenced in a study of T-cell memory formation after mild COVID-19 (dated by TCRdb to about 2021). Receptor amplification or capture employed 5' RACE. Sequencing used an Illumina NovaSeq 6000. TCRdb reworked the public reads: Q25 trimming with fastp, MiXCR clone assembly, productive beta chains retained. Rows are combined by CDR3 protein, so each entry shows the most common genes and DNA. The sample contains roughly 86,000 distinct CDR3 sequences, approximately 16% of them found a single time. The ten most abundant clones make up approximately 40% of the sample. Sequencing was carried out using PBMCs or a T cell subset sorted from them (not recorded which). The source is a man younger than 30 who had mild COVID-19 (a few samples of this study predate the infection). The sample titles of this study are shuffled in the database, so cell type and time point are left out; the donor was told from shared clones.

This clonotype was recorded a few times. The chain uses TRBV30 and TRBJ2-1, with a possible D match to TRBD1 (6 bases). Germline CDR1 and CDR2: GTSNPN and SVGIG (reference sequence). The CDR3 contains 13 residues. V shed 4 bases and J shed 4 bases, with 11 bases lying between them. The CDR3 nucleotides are TGTGCCTGGATAAAGGGGGTTTACAATGAGCAGTTCTTC. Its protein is CAWIKGVYNEQFF.

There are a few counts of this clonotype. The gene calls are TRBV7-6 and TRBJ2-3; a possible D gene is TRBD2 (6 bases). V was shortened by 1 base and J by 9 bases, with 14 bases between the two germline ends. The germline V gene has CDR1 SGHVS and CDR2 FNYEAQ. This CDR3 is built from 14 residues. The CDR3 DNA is TGTGCCAGCAGCTTAGGCGGAGGGCGGGTCACGCAGTATTTT. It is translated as CASSLGGGRVTQYF.

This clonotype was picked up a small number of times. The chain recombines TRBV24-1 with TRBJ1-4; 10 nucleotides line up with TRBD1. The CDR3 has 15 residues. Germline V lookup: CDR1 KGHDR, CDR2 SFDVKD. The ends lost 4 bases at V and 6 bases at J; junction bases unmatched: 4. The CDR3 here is CATSEGQGKYEKLFF. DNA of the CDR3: TGTGCCACCAGTGAGGGACAGGGGAAGTATGAAAAACTGTTTTTT.

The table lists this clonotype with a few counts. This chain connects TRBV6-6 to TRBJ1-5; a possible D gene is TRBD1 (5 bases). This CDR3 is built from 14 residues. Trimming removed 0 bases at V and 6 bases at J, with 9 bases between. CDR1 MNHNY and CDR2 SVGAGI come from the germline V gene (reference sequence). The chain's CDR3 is CASSYSVDSQPQHF. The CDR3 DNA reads TGTGCCAGCAGTTACTCGGTAGACAGTCAGCCCCAGCATTTT.

The CDR3 region is CAISEGGATGELFF. CDR3 bases: TGTGCCATCAGTGAAGGCGGGGCCACCGGGGAGCTGTTTTTT. The chain links TRBV10-3 to TRBJ2-2; a weak D match, TRBD2 (6 bases). This CDR3 is built from 14 residues. V lost 3 bases and J 4 bases, leaving 9 bases between the germline ends. Germline loops: CDR1 ENHRY, CDR2 SYGVKD.

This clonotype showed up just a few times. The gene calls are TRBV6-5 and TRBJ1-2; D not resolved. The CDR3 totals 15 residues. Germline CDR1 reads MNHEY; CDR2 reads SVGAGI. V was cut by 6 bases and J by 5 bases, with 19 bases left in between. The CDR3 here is CASRNPLGLAYGYTF. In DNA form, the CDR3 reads TGTGCCAGCAGAAACCCCCTAGGTCTAGCGTATGGCTACACCTTC.